One and the same sample provided the 20 T cell receptor beta chains below, sequenced in a study of T-cell reconstitution after alpha-beta-depleted transplantation in children. The TCRbeta library incorporated unique molecular identifiers. TCRdb ran MiXCR on the PCR reads and lists one entry per CDR3 protein. The sample includes 700,000 to 950,000 distinct CDR3 sequences, less than 20% of them seen just once. Sequencing used PBMCs, mostly from graft donor cells, obtained 360 days after TCRalphabeta/CD19-depleted stem cell transplant. These receptors were obtained from a male patient between 10 and 17 years old who had a stem cell transplant for acute lymphoblastic leukemia, so the T cells may come from the graft donor.

This clonotype was seen only a few times. The CDR3 DNA sequence: TGTGCCAGCAGCCAAGGACTAGCGGGAGGGGGAAATACGCAGTATTTT. Translated, it gives CASSQGLAGGGNTQYF. The rearrangement uses TRBV3-1 and TRBJ2-3; 14 bases agree with TRBD2. Germline-derived CDR1 and CDR2 are LGHDT and YNNKEL (reference sequence). CDR3 size: 16 residues. The V gene end was trimmed by 1 base and the J gene end by 7 bases; junction bases not matched to a gene: 4.

This clonotype has just a few counts. For the CDR3, the DNA is TGCGCCAGCAGCTTGGCCCATGGCGGGGTAACAGATACGCAGTATTTT. Encoded protein: CASSLAHGGVTDTQYF. V gene TRBV5-1 combines with J gene TRBJ2-3, with D perhaps TRBD2 (6 bases). The CDR3 loop spans 16 amino acids. V was shortened by 0 bases and J by 3 bases, with 14 bases between the two germline ends. Germline lookup yields CDR1 SGHRS and CDR2 YFSETQ.

The V call is TRBV5-6, the J call TRBJ2-1; 7 bases agree with TRBD2. The CDR3 sequence is 15 residues long. Per the germline V gene, CDR1 is SGHDT and CDR2 is YYEEEE. V dropped 0 bases and J dropped 7; count of bases not matched to a gene: 7. CDR3 nucleotide sequence: TGTGCCAGCAGCTTGGGGTCTAGCGGAGGGAATGAGCAGTTCTTC. Translated, it gives CASSLGSSGGNEQFF.

This clonotype turned up a few times. V is TRBV5-1 and J is TRBJ2-7; 8 bases fit TRBD2. This CDR3 comprises 15 residues. CDR1 SGHRS and CDR2 YFSETQ come from the germline V gene. Trimming took 4 bases from V and 0 from J; bases not matched to a gene: 6. The CDR3 region is CASSGDAGGSYEQYF. DNA of the CDR3: TGCGCCAGCAGCGGGGACGCGGGAGGCTCCTACGAGCAGTACTTC.

This clonotype was found a few times. The chain uses TRBV10-1 and TRBJ2-3; no clear D. The germline CDR1 and CDR2 sequences are WNHNN and SYGVQD (reference sequence). Trimming pared 2 bases from V and 4 bases from J, leaving 4 bases between. The CDR3 loop spans 12 amino acids. The CDR3 protein is CASSEGADTQYF. Written as DNA, the CDR3 is TGCGCCAGCAGTGAGGGGGCAGATACGCAGTATTTT.

In its sample, this clonotype was seen a few times. CDR3 nucleotides: TGCGCCAGCAGCCAAGATAGGCCTAGCCGCTACAATGAGCAGTTCTTC. It yields the protein CASSQDRPSRYNEQFF. V gene TRBV4-1 combines with J gene TRBJ2-1; D is possibly TRBD2 (5 bases). The CDR3 spans 16 residues. V lost 0 bases and J lost 3, with 12 bases in between. CDR1 and CDR2 from the germline V gene are MGHRA and YSYEKL.

This clonotype appeared many times. CDR3 sequence reads: CASNQREGLGETQYF. The CDR3 DNA sequence: TGTGCCAGCAATCAGCGGGAGGGCTTAGGAGAGACCCAGTACTTC. V is TRBV12-3 or TRBV12-4 and J is TRBJ2-5; the match to TRBD2 covers 10 bases. The CDR3 has 15 amino acids. Germline trimming cut 7 bases from V and 4 bases from J; bases unmatched to any gene: 9.

This clonotype was seen a few times. The V call is TRBV20-1, the J call TRBJ2-6; maybe TRBD1 (6 bases). Trimming left V 3 bases short and J 0 bases short, with 9 bases between. This CDR3 region has 15 residues. Germline V gene data show CDR1 as DFQATT and CDR2 as SNEGSKA (reference sequence). The DNA for the CDR3 is TGCAGTGCTAGGACACAGGGCTCTGGGGCCAACGTCCTGACTTTC. This codes for CSARTQGSGANVLTF.

V is TRBV4-1 and J is TRBJ2-5, with D possibly TRBD2 on 7 matching bases. The CDR3 has 16 amino acids. The ends were cut back, 2 bases at V and 1 base at J, with 14 bases in the middle. Germline lookup yields CDR1 MGHRA and CDR2 YSYEKL. CDR3 nucleotide sequence: TGCGCCAGCAGCCAACCAACCCGGGGGGCCCAAGAGACCCAGTACTTC. Translating gives CASSQPTRGAQETQYF.

The table lists this clonotype with a few counts. The chain joins TRBV11-2 to TRBJ2-1; 10 bases are shared with TRBD2. The CDR3 is 18 amino acids. Germline V gene data show CDR1 as SGHAT and CDR2 as FQNNGV. J gave up 6 bases and V 7 bases, and 18 bases lay outside the gene matches. CDR3 protein: CASTPYPASGSVANEQFF. The CDR3 DNA reads TGTGCCAGCACCCCCTACCCGGCTAGCGGGAGCGTGGCCAATGAGCAGTTCTTC.

This chain links TRBV20-1 with TRBJ2-7; TRBD2 matches 10 bases. The CDR3 sequence is 15 residues long. Trimming at V came to 0 bases and at J to 2 bases, leaving 4 bases not matched to a gene. Germline values: CDR1 DFQATT, CDR2 SNEGSKA (reference sequence). CDR3 sequence (DNA): TGCAGTGCTAGAGATCCGAGCGGGAGGGCCTACGAGCAGTACTTC. As protein: CSARDPSGRAYEQYF.

This clonotype came up a few times. CDR3 amino acids: CASSDRLGYNEQFF. The CDR3 bases are TGTGCCAGTAGTGACAGACTGGGCTACAATGAGCAGTTCTTC. The chain employs TRBV19 and TRBJ2-1; D is perhaps TRBD1 (5 bases). The CDR3 runs 14 residues. Germline CDR1 reads LNHDA; CDR2 reads SQIVND (reference sequence). V lost 5 bases and J 3 bases, leaving 11 bases between the germline ends.

This clonotype came up a few times. DNA for the CDR3: TGTGCCAGCAGTAACCGGCGACGACCGACAAATGGCTACACCTTC. Its translation is CASSNRRRPTNGYTF. The chain employs TRBV12-3 or TRBV12-4 and TRBJ1-2; no firm D call. This CDR3 region has 15 residues. V dropped 5 bases and J dropped 6 bases, with 19 bases sitting between them.

The CDR3 is CASSVAPTRTEAFF. The CDR3 DNA sequence: TGTGCCAGCAGCGTAGCCCCGACACGCACTGAAGCTTTCTTT. V is TRBV9 and J is TRBJ1-1; D gene unclear. V lost 0 bases to trimming and J lost 4 bases, with 10 bases between them. The CDR3 is 14 residues long. Germline CDR1 SGDLS, CDR2 YYNGEE.

This clonotype occurred a few times. The V call is TRBV6-1, the J call TRBJ1-5; 7 bases align to TRBD1. CDR1 and CDR2 from the germline V gene are MNHNS and SASEGT. Trimming cost V 2 bases and J 4 bases; bases outside gene matches: 8. This CDR3 region has 16 residues. CDR3 nucleotides: TGTGCCAGCAGTGAAATGAGGGCAGGGGGGAATCAGCCCCAGCATTTT. Encoded protein: CASSEMRAGGNQPQHF.

This clonotype occurred many times. The chain joins TRBV27 to TRBJ1-4, with D perhaps matching TRBD1 (6 bases). The germline CDR1 and CDR2 sequences are MNHEY and SMNVEV (reference sequence). The CDR3 is made up of 13 amino acids. Trimming stripped 3 bases from V and 8 bases from J, with 10 bases between. CDR3 protein: CASSFGGSEKLFF. In DNA, the CDR3 is TGTGCCAGCAGTTTCGGGGGCTCGGAAAAACTGTTTTTT. Variable domain in full (rest from reference TRBV27 and TRBJ1-4): EAQVTQNPRYLITVTGKKLTVTCSQNMNHEYMSWYRQDPGLGLRQIYYSMNVEVTDKGDVPEGYKVSRKEKRNFPLILESPSPNQTSLYFCASSFGGSEKLFFGSGTQLSVL.

V and J are TRBV3-1 and TRBJ2-7; the D gene is possibly TRBD2 (6 bases). Germline CDR1 LGHDT, CDR2 YNNKEL (reference sequence). V was shortened by 4 bases and J by 12 bases, with 13 bases between the two germline ends. This CDR3 has 11 amino acids. This CDR3 is CASSLGGVGYF. CDR3 nucleotides: TGTGCCAGCAGCCTGGGCGGGGTGGGGTACTTC.

This clonotype was seen a handful of times. The gene calls are TRBV14 and TRBJ1-2; tentative D call: TRBD1 (6 bases). Germline assignment: CDR1 SGHDN and CDR2 FVKESK. The CDR3 spans 14 residues. V shed 10 bases and J shed 4 bases, with 19 bases lying between them. Here the CDR3 reads CAITAKGGSYGYTF. Here the CDR3 DNA reads TGTGCCATCACCGCGAAAGGGGGAAGCTATGGCTACACCTTC.

This chain's CDR3 is CASSVTAMNTEAFF. The CDR3 region has the DNA TGTGCCAGCAGCGTGACAGCGATGAACACTGAAGCTTTCTTT. The chain couples TRBV7-9 to TRBJ1-1; D may be TRBD1 (5 bases). Germline CDR1 is SEHNR and CDR2 is FQNEAQ (reference sequence). The CDR3 extends over 14 amino acids. Trimming shortened V by 5 bases and J by 0 bases, and 10 bases separated the two germline ends.

This CDR3 is CASSYSRRAEAFF. Here the CDR3 DNA reads TGTGCCAGCAGTTACTCGCGCCGGGCTGAAGCTTTCTTT. The chain carries TRBV6-5 and TRBJ1-1; D gene ambiguous. This CDR3 has 13 residues. Trimming removed 0 bases from V and 6 bases from J, with 8 bases in between. Germline lookup yields CDR1 MNHEY and CDR2 SVGAGI.